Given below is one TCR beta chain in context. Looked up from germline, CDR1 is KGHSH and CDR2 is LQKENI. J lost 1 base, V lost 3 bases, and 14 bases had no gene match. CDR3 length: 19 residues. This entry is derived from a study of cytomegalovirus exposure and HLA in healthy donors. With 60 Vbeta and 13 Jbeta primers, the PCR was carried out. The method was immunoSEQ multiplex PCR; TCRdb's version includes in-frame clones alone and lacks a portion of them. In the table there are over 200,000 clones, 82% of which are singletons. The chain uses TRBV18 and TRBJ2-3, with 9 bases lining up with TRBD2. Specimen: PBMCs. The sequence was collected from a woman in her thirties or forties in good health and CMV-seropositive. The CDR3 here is CASSPGGAGGPRRTDTQYF. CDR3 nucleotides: TGTGCCAGCTCACCGGGGGGCGCGGGAGGGCCAAGACGCACAGATACGCAGTATTTT.